This TCR beta chain comes out of a study of T cell responses to AZD1222 COVID-19 vaccine. Study-wide points: Two AZD1222 administrations were followed by greater Spike-specific TCR breadth and depth. Possibly, clonal diversity was underestimated; donors were largely white British and included more females. Per reports, nearly half of all spike-specific TCRs target regions that are unmutated in variants.

Researchers grouped second doses given at about 4 or about 12 weeks into one pool. The junction had 4 bases not matched to a gene; V was cut back by 1 base and J by 6 bases. Looked up from germline, CDR1 is SGHRS and CDR2 is YFSETQ. The CDR3 is 15 residues long. The table came from immunoSEQ multiplex PCR; TCRdb's copy has only in-frame clones and leaves some out. There are around 100,000 clones in the sample; around nine tenths occur only once, and 2% to 2.5% lies in the top ten. Concerning this clone: The target antigen is unknown.

V usage is TRBV5-1 and J usage is TRBJ2-1; the match to TRBD2 covers 10 bases. This TCR was sampled from an adult who received the AZD1222 COVID-19 vaccine. This sample comprised peripheral blood, obtained 28 days after the second AZD1222 dose. CDR3 residues: CASSLMSSGSNEQFF. CDR3 nucleotides: TGCGCCAGCAGCTTGATGTCTAGCGGGAGCAATGAGCAGTTCTTC.